A single sample is the source of the 14 T cell receptor beta chains below, sequenced in a study of cytomegalovirus exposure and HLA in healthy donors. Profiled with immunoSEQ multiplex PCR; TCRdb holds only in-frame clones, not every one. The table has some 250,000 clones, 90% seen once. The specimen was PBMCs. These receptors were taken from a woman under 30 in good health and CMV-seronegative.

Only one count was recorded for this clone. V gene TRBV7-8 combines with J gene TRBJ1-1, with 9 nucleotides matching TRBD1. The CDR3 length is 17 residues. The V gene's germline CDR1 is SGHVS and CDR2 FQNEAQ. Trimming cost V 5 bases and J 0 bases; bases outside gene matches: 10. The CDR3 spells CASSLKRDRDLNTEAFF. The CDR3 bases are TGTGCCAGCAGCCTAAAGAGGGACAGGGATCTGAACACTGAAGCTTTCTTT. The full variable domain, completed using reference TRBV7-8 and TRBJ1-1, is GAGVSQSPRYKVAKRGQDVALRCDPISGHVSLFWYQQALGQGPEFLTYFQNEAQLDKSGLPSDRFFAERPEGSVSTLKIQRTQQEDSAVYLCASSLKRDRDLNTEAFFGQGTRLTVV.

The chain uses TRBV29-1 and TRBJ1-3; D is ambiguous. Germline V gives CDR1 SQVTM, CDR2 ANQGSEA. Between the trimmed V and J ends, which lost 5 bases and 1 base, there was a span of 6 bases. The CDR3 contains 12 residues. This CDR3 is CSVYSSGNTIYF. In nucleotides, the CDR3 is TGCAGCGTTTACAGTTCTGGAAACACCATATATTTT.

The chain links TRBV5-1 to TRBJ1-1; no definite D call. Trimming took off 3 bases at V and 5 bases at J, with 17 bases between the two ends. CDR1 and CDR2 (germline): SGHRS, YFSETQ. The CDR3 extends over 15 amino acids. The CDR3 coding sequence is TGCGCCAGCAGCTCTTGGACCGATCGGAGGACTGAAGCTTTCTTT. Amino acid sequence: CASSSWTDRRTEAFF.

The genes are TRBV4-3 and TRBJ2-7, with 9 positions matching TRBD2. There are 15 residues in the CDR3. V trimming: 1 base; J trimming: 0 bases; junction bases outside the gene matches: 1. The germline V gene has CDR1 LGHNA and CDR2 YSLEER. CDR3 loop: CASSQGSGSSYEQYF. The CDR3 DNA reads TGCGCCAGCAGCCAAGGTAGCGGGAGCTCCTACGAGCAGTACTTC.

The gene calls are TRBV28 and TRBJ1-6; D possibly corresponds to TRBD1 (6 bases). Trimming pared 7 bases from V and 4 bases from J, leaving 8 bases between. This CDR3 spans 13 amino acids. Per germline, CDR1 MDHEN and CDR2 SYDVKM. In DNA, the CDR3 is TGTGCCAGCAAGGACAGTTATAATTCACCCCTCCACTTT. Translated, it gives CASKDSYNSPLHF.

This sequence joins TRBV5-1 and TRBJ1-1; TRBD1 agrees at 9 bases. CDR1 SGHRS and CDR2 YFSETQ come from the germline V gene. CDR3 size: 16 residues. Trimming took 3 bases from V and 1 from J; bases not matched to a gene: 7. The CDR3: CASSWGDRGTNTEAFF. The CDR3 coding sequence is TGCGCCAGCAGCTGGGGAGACAGGGGGACGAACACTGAAGCTTTCTTT. Combining the CDR3 with reference TRBV5-1 and TRBJ1-1 gives the whole variable domain KAGVTQTPRYLIKTRGQQVTLSCSPISGHRSVSWYQQTPGQGLQFLFEYFSETQRNKGNFPGRFSGRQFSNSRSEMNVSTLELGDSALYLCASSWGDRGTNTEAFFGQGTRLTVV.

This clone was seen once. The chain uses TRBV6-5 and TRBJ2-3; 12 nucleotides align to TRBD2. CDR1 and CDR2 from the germline V gene are MNHEY and SVGAGI. This CDR3 contains 16 residues. With V trimmed by 2 bases and J by 1 base, 1 base remained unmatched. CDR3 region: CASSYRLAGGTDTQYF. CDR3 DNA sequence: TGTGCCAGCAGTTACAGACTAGCGGGGGGCACAGATACGCAGTATTTT.

V gene TRBV29-1 combines with J gene TRBJ1-2; 8 bases are shared with TRBD1. The trim removed 6 bases at V and 6 bases at J, leaving 0 bases unmatched. This CDR3 spans 10 amino acids. Germline CDR1 is SQVTM and CDR2 is ANQGSEA. CDR3 protein: CSVTGDGYTF. For the CDR3, the DNA is TGCAGCGTGACAGGGGATGGCTACACCTTC.

This rearrangement joins TRBV27 to TRBJ1-1, with a possible D match to TRBD1 (5 bases). Germline CDR1 MNHEY, CDR2 SMNVEV (reference sequence). This CDR3 has 15 residues. V lost 0 bases to trimming and J lost 0 bases, with 8 bases between them. Here the CDR3 DNA reads TGTGCCAGCAGTTTATCCGGACAACTGAACACTGAAGCTTTCTTT. This encodes CASSLSGQLNTEAFF.

Written as DNA, the CDR3 is TGTGCCAGCGGTCCTGGACAGAGGTACAATGAGCAGTTCTTC. Translation: CASGPGQRYNEQFF. The chain carries TRBV27 and TRBJ2-1, with D perhaps TRBD1 (6 bases). Trimming cost V 8 bases and J 4 bases, with 15 bases left between them. The CDR3 is made up of 14 amino acids. The V gene's germline CDR1 is MNHEY and CDR2 SMNVEV (reference sequence).

The chain employs TRBV6-5 and TRBJ1-2; TRBD1 matches 9 bases. The V gene end was trimmed by 4 bases and the J gene end by 6 bases; junction bases not matched to a gene: 9. Germline V gene lookup returns CDR1 MNHEY and CDR2 SVGAGI. This CDR3 region has 15 residues. DNA for the CDR3: TGTGCCAGCAGTTCCACGACAGGGGGGGCGAATGGCTACACCTTC. The encoded protein is CASSSTTGGANGYTF.

The chain is built from TRBV2 and TRBJ1-2, with D possibly TRBD1 on 5 matching bases. CDR1 is SNHLY and CDR2 is FYNNEI in the germline V gene. The length of the CDR3 is 13 residues. The V end was cut by 7 bases, the J end by 4 bases, with 13 bases between. In DNA, the CDR3 is TGTGCCAGCAAATCGGGGGGTTCCTATGGCTACACCTTC. Amino acids: CASKSGGSYGYTF.

J is TRBJ1-1 and V is TRBV7-8, with 10 positions matching TRBD1. J gave up 2 bases and V 5 bases, and 11 bases lay outside the gene matches. This CDR3 is 17 amino acids long. CDR1 and CDR2 from the germline V gene are SGHVS and FQNEAQ. CDR3 sequence (DNA): TGTGCCAGCAGCGGAAGACGGACAGGGGGAAGCAACACTGAAGCTTTCTTT. This sequence encodes CASSGRRTGGSNTEAFF.

V gene TRBV19 combines with J gene TRBJ2-6; perhaps TRBD1 as D (5 bases). Trimming took 7 bases from V and 0 from J, leaving 10 bases between them. Looked up from germline, CDR1 is LNHDA and CDR2 is SQIVND (reference sequence). CDR3 length: 15 amino acids. The DNA for the CDR3 is TGTGCCAGTAACGCAGGGATCTCTGGGGCCAACGTCCTGACTTTC. Its protein product is CASNAGISGANVLTF.